This T cell receptor (beta chain) is from a study of technical replicates of blood from a handful of donors. Sequenced by immunoSEQ multiplex PCR; TCRdb stores in-frame clones only, minus some. Of under 95,000 clones in the sample, about 93% were seen once. Germline V gene lookup returns CDR1 MNHEY and CDR2 SMNVEV (reference sequence). V lost 3 bases, J lost 0 bases, and 9 bases lay in between. The CDR3 is made up of 15 amino acids. Source material: T cells isolated from PBMCs. The receptor's source is a human donor in good health. The chain carries TRBV27 and TRBJ1-3; TRBD1 is a possible D gene (5 bases). The CDR3 DNA sequence: TGTGCCAGCAGTTTGGACATCCACTCTGGAAACACCATATATTTT. Its protein is CASSLDIHSGNTIYF.